These 23 T cell receptor beta chains were all obtained from the same sample, sequenced in a study of control samples from healthy donors and cancer patients. The repertoire was sequenced with immunoSEQ multiplex PCR; TCRdb's copy has only in-frame clones and lacks some. In the table there are fewer than 85,000 clones, 80% to 95% of which are singletons. Sequenced material: blood. These receptors were taken from a woman in her sixties or seventies in good health.

The table lists this clone with a count of one. The J gene is TRBJ1-5, the V gene TRBV6-1; 7 bases align to TRBD1. From germline, CDR1 is MNHNS and CDR2 SASEGT. V shed 4 bases, J shed 1 base, and the junction held 7 bases outside the gene matches. There are 16 residues in the CDR3. The CDR3 sequence: CASSGQGQGSNQPQHF. The CDR3 coding sequence is TGTGCCAGCAGTGGACAGGGCCAAGGGAGCAATCAGCCCCAGCATTTT.

The J gene is TRBJ1-5, the V gene TRBV7-2; no reliable D call. The V gene lost 5 bases and the J gene lost 3 bases, with 8 bases spanning the gap. This CDR3 region has 13 residues. From germline, CDR1 is SGHTA and CDR2 FQGNSA. CDR3 coding DNA: TGTGCCAGCAGCCCTAACTACAATCAGCCCCAGCATTTT. It specifies CASSPNYNQPQHF.

The V and J genes are TRBV7-8 and TRBJ1-1; tentative D call: TRBD1 (6 bases). The CDR3 extends over 14 amino acids. Trimming left V 5 bases short and J 5 bases short, with 15 bases between. Germline V gene lookup returns CDR1 SGHVS and CDR2 FQNEAQ. The CDR3 DNA reads as TGTGCCAGCAGCATACCACAGGGTAGGACTGAAGCTTTCTTT. Translated: CASSIPQGRTEAFF.

This chain joins TRBV7-9 and TRBJ2-7, with D uncertain. This CDR3 has 12 amino acids. With 6 bases removed from V and 0 bases from J, the gap between germline ends came to 6 bases. From germline, CDR1 is SEHNR and CDR2 FQNEAQ (reference sequence). The DNA for the CDR3 is TGTGCCAGCAGTCCAAACTCCTACGAGCAGTACTTC. Amino acid sequence: CASSPNSYEQYF. Complete variable domain (other parts from reference TRBV7-9 and TRBJ2-7): DTGVSQNPRHKITKRGQNVTFRCDPISEHNRLYWYRQTLGQGPEFLTYFQNEAQLEKSRLLSDRFSAERPKGSFSTLEIQRTEQGDSAMYLCASSPNSYEQYFGPGTRLTVT.

J is TRBJ2-7 and V is TRBV5-1; D possibly corresponds to TRBD2 (5 bases). Trimming shortened V by 5 bases and J by 0 bases, and 9 bases separated the two germline ends. Germline V lookup: CDR1 SGHRS, CDR2 YFSETQ. This CDR3 has 13 residues. CDR3 in amino acids: CASSLTSSYEQYF. DNA of the CDR3: TGCGCCAGCAGTCTAACTAGCTCCTACGAGCAGTACTTC.

The chain employs TRBV7-2 and TRBJ2-3, with 9 bases that match TRBD2. CDR3 length: 15 amino acids. V gave up 2 bases and J gave up 4 bases; unmatched junction bases: 4. Germline-derived CDR1 and CDR2 are SGHTA and FQGNSA. The CDR3 DNA is TGTGCCAGCAGCTTAAAGGGACTAGCAGCAGATACGCAGTATTTT. Its translation is CASSLKGLAADTQYF.

J is TRBJ2-1 and V is TRBV11-2; D is uncertain. Between the trimmed V and J ends, which lost 5 bases and 0 bases, there was a span of 8 bases. This CDR3 region has 14 residues. Germline V gene lookup returns CDR1 SGHAT and CDR2 FQNNGV. CDR3 in amino acids: CASSRSRSYNEQFF. CDR3 bases: TGTGCCAGCAGCCGGTCACGCTCCTACAATGAGCAGTTCTTC.

V and J are TRBV5-6 and TRBJ1-2; D possibly corresponds to TRBD1 (5 bases). Germline V gives CDR1 SGHDT, CDR2 YYEEEE. The V end lost 0 bases, the J end lost 13 bases, and 28 bases lay between the germline ends. CDR3 length: 17 residues. This chain's CDR3 is CASSLGEGNRTPRGGTF. CDR3 coding DNA: TGTGCCAGCAGCTTGGGAGAGGGGAACAGGACCCCAAGAGGCGGCACCTTC.

This chain uses TRBV7-2 with TRBJ2-7; D is possibly TRBD1 or TRBD2 (5 bases each). The CDR3 has 15 residues. V was shortened by 1 base and J by 3 bases, with 13 bases between the two germline ends. Germline CDR1 SGHTA, CDR2 FQGNSA. In nucleotides, the CDR3 is TGTGCCAGCAGCTTAGGGGGACGGCTGAGCTACGAGCAGTACTTC. It is translated as CASSLGGRLSYEQYF. Using reference TRBV7-2 and TRBJ2-7 for the parts outside the CDR3, the full variable domain is GAGVSQSPSNKVTEKGKDVELRCDPISGHTALYWYRQSLGQGLEFLIYFQGNSAPDKSGLPSDRFSAERTGGSVSTLTIQRTQQEDSAVYLCASSLGGRLSYEQYFGPGTRLTVT.

The V gene is TRBV28, the J gene TRBJ1-1; D is uncertain. V lost 7 bases and J lost 0, with 15 bases in between. The CDR3 length is 15 residues. CDR1 is MDHEN and CDR2 is SYDVKM in the germline V gene. The CDR3 DNA follows: TGTGCCAGCATTAGGGCAGACAACATGAACACTGAAGCTTTCTTT. Translation gives CASIRADNMNTEAFF.

The chain is built from TRBV6-2 or TRBV6-3 and TRBJ2-1; no reliable D call. Trimming left V 4 bases short and J 6 bases short, with 10 bases between. Germline V CDR1 and CDR2: MNHEY, SVGEGT. CDR3 length: 13 amino acids. The CDR3 here is CASSWPPVNEQFF. CDR3 bases: TGTGCCAGCAGTTGGCCGCCGGTCAATGAGCAGTTCTTC.

The chain's CDR3 is CASSEPPWLRFAGELFF. CDR3 coding DNA: TGTGCCAGCAGTGAGCCCCCCTGGCTAAGGTTCGCCGGGGAGCTGTTTTTT. J is TRBJ2-2 and V is TRBV6-1; unclear D gene. The CDR3 has 17 residues. From germline, CDR1 is MNHNS and CDR2 SASEGT. The V gene lost 3 bases and the J gene lost 6 bases, with 20 bases spanning the gap.

The chain employs TRBV3-1 (or the pseudogene TRBV3-2) and TRBJ2-2; perhaps TRBD1 as D (6 bases). Germline V gene sequence: CDR1 LGHDT, CDR2 YNNKEL (reference sequence). With 2 bases removed from V and 4 bases from J, the gap between germline ends came to 8 bases. The CDR3 is made up of 14 amino acids. Here the CDR3 reads CASSQPGVTGELFF. The CDR3 DNA is TGTGCCAGCAGCCAACCAGGGGTCACCGGGGAGCTGTTTTTT.

The chain couples TRBV19 to TRBJ1-1; D might be TRBD1 (6 bases). V was pared by 10 bases and J by 5 bases, with 14 bases between. From germline, CDR1 is LNHDA and CDR2 SQIVND (reference sequence). The CDR3 is 12 residues long. As DNA, the CDR3 is TGTGCCATCTCAGGGGTAGGAACTGAAGCTTTCTTT. Protein: CAISGVGTEAFF.

The CDR3 reads CASTGGVEQYF. In DNA form, the CDR3 reads TGTGCCAGCACCGGAGGCGTGGAGCAGTACTTC. The chain couples TRBV6-5 to TRBJ2-7; D may be TRBD2 (5 bases). V gave up 7 bases and J gave up 7 bases, with 11 bases separating them. The length of the CDR3 is 11 residues. The germline V gene has CDR1 MNHEY and CDR2 SVGAGI.

The count of this clone is one. The chain uses TRBV4-2 and TRBJ1-2; D is ambiguous. This CDR3 contains 13 residues. V lost 4 bases and J 8 bases, leaving 14 bases between the germline ends. CDR1 LGHNA and CDR2 YNFKEQ come from the germline V gene. This chain's CDR3 is CASSPGRTGGYTF. DNA of the CDR3: TGTGCCAGCAGCCCCGGACGTACCGGGGGCTACACCTTC.

The chain carries TRBV7-2 and TRBJ2-2, with 7 bases aligning to TRBD1. V lost 1 base and J lost 6; bases outside the gene matches: 8. This CDR3 contains 16 residues. Germline values: CDR1 SGHTA, CDR2 FQGNSA. Here the CDR3 DNA reads TGTGCCAGCAGCTTAGAACCACAGGGGCGGGCCGGGGAGCTGTTTTTT. It yields the protein CASSLEPQGRAGELFF.

The J gene is TRBJ1-1, the V gene TRBV2; D remains unclear. This CDR3 is built from 11 residues. The germline V gene has CDR1 SNHLY and CDR2 FYNNEI. Trimming left V 5 bases short and J 7 bases short, with 8 bases between. The CDR3 spells CASSYMGEAFF. CDR3 DNA sequence: TGTGCCAGCAGTTACATGGGTGAAGCTTTCTTT.

The chain recombines TRBV18 with TRBJ1-5, with D possibly TRBD1 on 5 matching bases. CDR3 length: 17 residues. V lost 1 base, J lost 0 bases, and 13 bases lay in between. Looked up from germline, CDR1 is KGHSH and CDR2 is LQKENI. Here the CDR3 reads CASSPQPGQDSNQPQHF. The CDR3 DNA is TGTGCCAGCTCACCACAACCAGGGCAAGATAGCAATCAGCCCCAGCATTTT.

V is TRBV5-1 and J is TRBJ2-6; no clear D gene. With 3 bases removed from V and 0 bases from J, the gap between germline ends came to 4 bases. The germline gives CDR1 SGHRS, CDR2 YFSETQ. The CDR3 runs to 14 residues. The CDR3 DNA follows: TGCGCCAGCAGCTCGTACTCTGGGGCCAACGTCCTGACTTTC. Translating it yields CASSSYSGANVLTF.

A single count supports this clone. The J gene is TRBJ2-5, the V gene TRBV5-6, with D perhaps assigned TRBD1 or TRBD2 (6 bases each). The CDR3 spans 15 residues. Germline loops: CDR1 SGHDT, CDR2 YYEEEE. V lost 1 base, J lost 5 bases, and 15 bases lay in between. CDR3 sequence: CASSLFLGAGETQYF. For the CDR3, the DNA is TGTGCCAGCAGCTTGTTTTTGGGGGCGGGGGAGACCCAGTACTTC.

This clone was seen once. The chain links TRBV18 to TRBJ1-5, with TRBD1 as a possible D gene (6 bases). Looked up from germline, CDR1 is KGHSH and CDR2 is LQKENI. The CDR3 covers 17 residues. The germline V and J ends were trimmed by 2 bases and 2 bases, with 16 bases remaining between them. CDR3 sequence (DNA): TGTGCCAGCTCACCATTTACAGGGCTGGGAGGCAATCAGCCCCAGCATTTT. Its translation is CASSPFTGLGGNQPQHF. Together with reference TRBV18 and TRBJ1-5, the CDR3 gives the full variable domain: NAGVMQNPRHLVRRRGQEARLRCSPMKGHSHVYWYRQLPEEGLKFMVYLQKENIIDESGMPKERFSAEFPKEGPSILRIQQVVRGDSAAYFCASSPFTGLGGNQPQHFGDGTRLSIL.

The genes are TRBV20-1 and TRBJ1-1; TRBD1 is a possible D gene (6 bases). Germline CDR1 reads DFQATT; CDR2 reads SNEGSKA (reference sequence). The CDR3 loop spans 13 amino acids. The ends were cut back, 3 bases at V and 4 bases at J, with 12 bases in the middle. The CDR3 sequence is CSASRSGATEAFF. As DNA, the CDR3 is TGCAGTGCTAGTAGGTCAGGGGCCACTGAAGCTTTCTTT.